This T cell receptor (beta chain) is drawn from a study of OX40 agonist ivuxolimab in advanced cancers. With regard to this clone: No antigen is known for it.

A history of autoimmune disease or systemic immunosuppression excluded patients. Libraries were prepared by immunoSEQ multiplex PCR; TCRdb keeps only in-frame clonotypes and omits some of them. The sample comprises tens of thousands of clones, approximately 82% of which are singletons, and less than 5% rests with the top ten. Study-level points and caveats: Clonal expansion was seen in CD4+ and CD8+ blood T cells by week 6 at 0.1 to 3.0 mg/kg.

This receptor was identified in an adult with an advanced solid tumor such as melanoma, head and neck, liver or kidney cancer. This sample comprised CD4+ or CD8+ T cells sorted from blood, obtained in a trial of the OX40 agonist ivuxolimab.

In DNA form, the CDR3 reads TGCGCCAGCAGCCCTCGAGGGGGGGACTACGAGCAGTACTTC. Translation gives CASSPRGGDYEQYF. The V and J genes are TRBV5-1 and TRBJ2-7, with D tentatively TRBD2 (7 bases). V lost 4 bases and J lost 3, with 14 bases in between. The CDR3 consists of 14 residues. Germline CDR1 is SGHRS and CDR2 is YFSETQ.